The clone carrying this TCR beta chain has just a few counts. What it recognizes is unknown. This entry comes from a study of T cell repertoires in ileal Crohn's disease. Study summary: Patients had a median roughly 8-year disease duration, and about 40% were active smokers.

Described time point: inflamed ileum from the surgical specimen. The repertoire was sequenced with immunoSEQ multiplex PCR; TCRdb's copy has only in-frame clones and lacks some. The sample holds under 3,500 clones, about 76% seen once. General study points: Compared with non-smokers, active smokers at surgery showed more clonal expansions. Clonality above 26.8% at surgery always came with endoscopic recurrence. Compared with CD4 T cells, sorted CD8 cells carried more expanded clones.

This TCR derives from an adult with Crohn's disease. Source material: ileal tissue.

The CDR3 spells CASSRDSSSYNEQFF. CDR3 coding DNA: TGCGCCAGCAGTAGAGACTCGAGCTCCTACAATGAGCAGTTCTTC. The chain combines TRBV10-1 with TRBJ2-1; D gene ambiguous. Deletions cut 5 bases from V and 0 bases from J, with 11 bases between. Germline CDR1 reads WNHNN; CDR2 reads SYGVQD (reference sequence). The CDR3 contains 15 residues.